This entry is about one T cell receptor (beta chain). Its antigen is unidentified. The sample comes from a study of long-term antiretroviral therapy in people with HIV. Study as a whole: The earliest samples came from an era when ART typically awaited falling CD4 counts.

Sampling of each donor yielded at least one pre-ART PBMC sample and at least two post-ART PBMC samples. Running of the v3.0 immunoSEQ assay took place at survey level. The data were produced by immunoSEQ multiplex PCR, yet TCRdb's version contains in-frame clones alone and is incomplete. This table holds about 43,000 clones, around nine tenths found once. The ends lost 1 base at V and 4 bases at J; junction bases unmatched: 2. CDR1 SGHRS and CDR2 YFSETQ come from the germline V gene. The CDR3 length is 14 residues. Study results and caveats: Samples were collected from the mid-2000s to the late 2010s under possibly less effective ART regimens. Before ART, certain clones expanded, and these dominated the repertoire at all time points.

The sequencing used unsorted PBMCs, collected 0.1 years before starting antiretroviral therapy. The source is a woman in her forties or fifties with HIV. The rearrangement joins TRBV5-1 to TRBJ2-7, with 10 nucleotides matching TRBD1. The CDR3 nucleotides read TGCGCCAGCAGCTTGATGGACAGGGGGTACGAGCAGTACTTC. It specifies CASSLMDRGYEQYF.